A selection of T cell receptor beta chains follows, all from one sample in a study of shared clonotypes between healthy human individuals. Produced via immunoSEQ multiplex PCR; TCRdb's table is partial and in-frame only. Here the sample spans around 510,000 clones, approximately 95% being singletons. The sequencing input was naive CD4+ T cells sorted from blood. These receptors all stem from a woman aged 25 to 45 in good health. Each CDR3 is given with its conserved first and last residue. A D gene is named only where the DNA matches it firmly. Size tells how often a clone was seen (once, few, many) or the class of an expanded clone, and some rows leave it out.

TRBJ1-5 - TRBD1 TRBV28 CASSFTAGGVLFSNQPQHF TGTGCCAGCAGTTTTACGGCAGGGGGAGTTCTTTTTAGCAATCAGCCCCAGCATTTT
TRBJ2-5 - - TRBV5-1 CASSLALQETQYF TGCGCCAGCAGCTTGGCGCTCCAAGAGACCCAGTACTTC
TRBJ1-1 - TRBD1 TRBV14 CASTPGQGWDTEAFF TGTGCCAGCACCCCAGGACAGGGATGGGACACTGAAGCTTTCTTT
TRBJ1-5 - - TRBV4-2 CASSQLQGPYSNQPQHF TGTGCCAGCAGCCAGTTACAAGGACCTTATAGCAATCAGCCCCAGCATTTT
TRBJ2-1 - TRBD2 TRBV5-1 CASSLLAGGIGNEQFF TGCGCCAGCAGCTTATTAGCGGGAGGGATTGGCAATGAGCAGTTCTTC
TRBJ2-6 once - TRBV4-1 CASSPGGGGKSSGANVLTF TGCGCCAGCAGCCCGGGTGGAGGGGGTAAGAGCTCTGGGGCCAACGTCCTGACTTTC
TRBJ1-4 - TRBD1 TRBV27 CASSRQGTNEKLFF TGTGCCAGCAGCCGACAGGGAACTAATGAAAAACTGTTTTTT
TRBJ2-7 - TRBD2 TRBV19 CASSMGLAGVYEQYF TGTGCCAGTAGTATGGGGCTAGCGGGAGTCTACGAGCAGTACTTC
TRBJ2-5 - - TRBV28 CASNVNRQETQYF TGTGCCAGCAACGTTAACAGACAAGAGACCCAGTACTTC
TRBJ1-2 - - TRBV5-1 CASSPDRHYGYTF TGCGCCAGCAGCCCGGACAGACACTATGGCTACACCTTC
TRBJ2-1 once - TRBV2 CASSEAGPILYNEQFF TGTGCCAGCAGTGAAGCGGGGCCAATTCTGTACAATGAGCAGTTCTTC
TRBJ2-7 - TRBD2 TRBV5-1 CASSLRGDIAGPNYEQYF TGCGCCAGCAGCTTGAGGGGGGATATAGCGGGACCCAACTACGAGCAGTACTTC
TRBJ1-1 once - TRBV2 CASMRNMAAEAFF TGTGCCAGCATGAGGAATATGGCAGCTGAAGCTTTCTTT
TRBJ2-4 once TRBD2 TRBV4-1 CASSQGLAGALAKNIQYF TGCGCCAGCAGCCAAGGACTAGCGGGGGCCCTAGCCAAAAACATTCAGTACTTC
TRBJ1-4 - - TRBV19 CTSSTGSLNEKLFF TGTACCAGTAGCACGGGGTCCCTTAATGAAAAACTGTTTTTT
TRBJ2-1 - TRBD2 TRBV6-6 CASNPAGLNNEQFF TGTGCCAGCAACCCAGCGGGACTCAACAATGAGCAGTTCTTC
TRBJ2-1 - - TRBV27 CASSLRAAIGYNEQFF TGTGCCAGCAGTTTAAGGGCAGCTATTGGGTACAATGAGCAGTTCTTC
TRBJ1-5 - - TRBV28 CASSFGQPSRQPQHF TGTGCCAGCAGTTTCGGGCAACCAAGTCGTCAGCCCCAGCATTTT
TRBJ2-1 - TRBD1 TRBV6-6 CASSLDRAFNNEQFF TGTGCCAGCAGTTTGGACAGGGCATTCAACAATGAGCAGTTCTTC
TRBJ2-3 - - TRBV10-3 CATQLGLAADTQYF TGTGCCACCCAACTAGGGCTAGCAGCAGATACGCAGTATTTT
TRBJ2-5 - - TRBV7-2 CASSQGPVGETQYF TGTGCCAGCAGCCAAGGACCGGTAGGAGAGACCCAGTACTTC
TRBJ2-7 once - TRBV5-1 CASSLGQSYEQYF TGCGCCAGCAGCTTGGGACAGTCCTACGAGCAGTACTTC
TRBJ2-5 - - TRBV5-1 CASSLGGYKETQYF TGCGCCAGCAGCTTGGGGGGGTATAAGGAGACCCAGTACTTC
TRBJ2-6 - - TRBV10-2 CASSEEDSGANVLTF TGCGCCAGCAGTGAGGAAGATTCTGGGGCCAACGTCCTGACTTTC
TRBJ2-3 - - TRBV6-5 CASSYSGTRTDTQYF TGTGCCAGCAGTTACTCCGGGACCCGCACAGATACGCAGTATTTT
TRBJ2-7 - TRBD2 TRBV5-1 CASSSSPGLASYEQYF TGCGCCAGCAGCTCTTCTCCGGGACTAGCCTCCTACGAGCAGTACTTC
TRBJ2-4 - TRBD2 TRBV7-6 CASSLDGGGLAGAKNIQYF TGTGCCAGCAGCTTAGACGGGGGTGGTCTAGCGGGAGCCAAAAACATTCAGTACTTC
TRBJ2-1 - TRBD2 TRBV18 CASSSRTSGRYNEQFF TGTGCCAGCTCATCCCGGACTAGCGGGAGGTATAATGAGCAGTTCTTC
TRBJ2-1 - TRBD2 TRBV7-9 CASSFGSGPYNEQFF TGTGCCAGCAGCTTCGGTAGCGGGCCCTACAATGAGCAGTTCTTC
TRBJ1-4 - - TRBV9 CASSSWDGQRTNEKLFF TGTGCCAGCAGCTCCTGGGACGGACAGAGAACTAATGAAAAACTGTTTTTT
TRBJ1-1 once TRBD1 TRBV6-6 CASSSILPGGNTEAFF TGTGCCAGCAGTTCGATACTACCAGGGGGGAACACTGAAGCTTTCTTT
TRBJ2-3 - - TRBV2 CASSPTYGTDTQYF TGTGCCAGCAGTCCGACTTATGGCACAGATACGCAGTATTTT
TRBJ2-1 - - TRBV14 CASSQGFGYEQFF TGTGCCAGCAGCCAAGGGTTTGGTTATGAGCAGTTCTTC
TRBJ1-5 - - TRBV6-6 CASSYLNQPQHF TGTGCCAGCAGTTACTTAAACCAGCCCCAGCATTTT
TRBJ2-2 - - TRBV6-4 CASRGDHRNTGELFF TGTGCCAGCAGGGGGGACCATAGAAACACCGGGGAGCTGTTTTTT
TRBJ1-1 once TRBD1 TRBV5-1 CASSLMGQGGLSTEAFF TGCGCCAGCAGCTTGATGGGGCAGGGGGGCCTGAGCACTGAAGCTTTCTTT